What follows is one T cell receptor beta chain and its context. Method: immunoSEQ multiplex PCR; TCRdb's copy keeps in-frame clones and lacks some. The data contain some 220,000 clones, approximately 85% of them singletons. CDR1 and CDR2 from the germline V gene are LGHNA and YSLEER. The CDR3 has 15 amino acids. Deletions cut 5 bases from V and 4 bases from J, with 17 bases between. This specimen belongs to a study of blood T cell repertoires in COVID-19. This TCR was sampled from a man aged 45-60 years with COVID-19, enrolled during active disease. This rearrangement joins TRBV4-3 to TRBJ1-2; D unresolved. Input material: peripheral blood. This CDR3 reads CASSSRRRAGYGYTF. CDR3 bases: TGCGCCAGCAGCTCCCGGAGGAGGGCGGGCTATGGCTACACCTTC.